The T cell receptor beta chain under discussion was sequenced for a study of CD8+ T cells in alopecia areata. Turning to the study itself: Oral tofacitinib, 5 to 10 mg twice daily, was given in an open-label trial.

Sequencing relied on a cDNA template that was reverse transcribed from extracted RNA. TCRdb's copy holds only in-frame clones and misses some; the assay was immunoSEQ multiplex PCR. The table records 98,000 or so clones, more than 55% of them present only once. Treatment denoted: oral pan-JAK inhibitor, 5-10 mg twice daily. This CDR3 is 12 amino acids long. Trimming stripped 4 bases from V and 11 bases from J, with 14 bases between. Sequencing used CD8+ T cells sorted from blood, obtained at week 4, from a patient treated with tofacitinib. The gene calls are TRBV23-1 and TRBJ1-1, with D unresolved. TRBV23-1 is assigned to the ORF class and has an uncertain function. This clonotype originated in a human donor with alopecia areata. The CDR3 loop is CASSPVSGPAFF. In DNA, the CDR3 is TGCGCCAGCAGTCCGGTATCGGGTCCCGCTTTCTTT.